This T cell receptor beta chain was documented in a study of cytomegalovirus exposure and HLA in healthy donors. Background on the study: T cells numbering around 190 million yielded around 120 million unique TCR beta sequences in an earlier analysis. Overall study results and limits: Later work found most CMV-associated TCR beta chains apparently HLA-restricted. Researchers reported in a later analysis that common viral pathogens appeared linked to several top clusters.

Regarding donors, all were healthy bone marrow donors. Remarks on this clone: Antigen unknown.

The germline V gene encodes CDR1 MGHRA and CDR2 YSYEKL. The CDR3 totals 15 residues. PCR involved 60 Vbeta and 13 Jbeta primers. Assay used: immunoSEQ multiplex PCR; TCRdb lists only in-frame clones, some missing. The table lists 110,000 to 150,000 clones, 82% of them singletons. Sequenced input: PBMCs. This sequence was found in a man aged 18-30 years in good health and CMV-seropositive. This chain uses TRBV4-1 with TRBJ2-5; 10 bases map to TRBD1. The J call is doubtful: the DNA matches TRBJ2-7 better. CDR3 sequence: CASSPNDRGRYEQYF. The DNA of the CDR3 is TGCGCCAGCAGCCCAAACGACAGGGGGCGCTACGAGCAGTACTTC.